This T cell receptor (beta chain) was obtained from a study of identifying expanded T cells in peripheral blood. Findings and limits, study-wide: Approximately 2-week clone count variance significantly increased as total template count grew. Over around two and four weeks, about 17 and 20 clones changed, versus 1.2 between replicates.

Measured with immunoSEQ multiplex PCR; TCRdb has only the in-frame clones, and not every one. The sample yields around 100,000 clones, approximately 88% seen once. Healthy donors had no documented immune events, such as infections, while sampled. For this clone: Its antigen remains unknown.

The TCR comes from a person aged 18 to 70 in good health. The specimen sequenced was blood.

CDR3 residues: CASSKRLAGDYNEQFF. In DNA form, the CDR3 reads TGTGCCAGTAGTAAACGACTAGCGGGGGACTACAATGAGCAGTTCTTC. The chain has TRBV19 and TRBJ2-1; 12 nucleotides line up with TRBD2. The CDR3 is made up of 16 amino acids. With V trimmed by 4 bases and J by 3 bases, 4 bases remained unmatched. The germline V gene encodes CDR1 LNHDA and CDR2 SQIVND (reference sequence).